The entry below gives a single T cell receptor (beta chain) sequence along with its context. Its specific antigen is unknown. Within one base of it there is no much larger clone, and no base qualities were kept. The data were obtained in a study of blood T cell repertoires in COVID-19 (TCRdb year 2020). With respect to the entire study: Samples covering the acute and convalescent phases of COVID-19 were provided by collaborators in the United States, Italy and Spain. The prospective study material was composed of cDNA or gDNA derived from T cells, B-cell-depleted T cells, or PBMCs. Deeply sampled blood TCRbeta repertoires from subjects exposed to, actively infected with, or recovered from COVID-19 were included in the dataset. The repertoires were released in a freely available public database intended as a resource for research on the immune response to SARS-CoV-2. The samples were drawn from two sources: the first 160 participants of the ongoing ImmuneRACE study, and 1,000 to 1,500 subjects contributed by 6 global collaborators. Sample metadata almost always included a de-identified subject ID, COVID-19 status, age in years and sex. Where available, HLA class I and class II types were obtained from metadata supplied by the sample provider rather than from assay-based typing.

The CDR3 spans 15 residues, from the cysteine through the phenylalanine. The only DNA kept is the CDR3, 45 bases in frame from the first base. Trimming leaves V shorter by 0 bases and J shorter by 1 base, with the junction holding 4 bases beyond the gene matches. The germline V gene specifies SQVTM as CDR1 and ANQGSEA as CDR2. Paper-wide results and their limitations: The amount of clinical and demographic metadata varied by source and participant and was provided uncurated.

Collaborating institutions collected whole blood in K2EDTA tubes following their own protocols. Collaborator samples were shipped for TCRbeta analysis as frozen whole blood, isolated PBMCs, or DNA extracted from either sample type. TCRbeta CDR3 regions were amplified from genomic DNA using the immunoSEQ Assay, a bias-controlled multiplex PCR. For the original study's pipeline: Nucleated cell counts per sample were estimated from amplification of reference gene primers within the assay. To quantify the absolute abundance of each unique TCRbeta CDR3 rearrangement, sequence reads were collapsed and filtered. Productive Simpson clonality was computed per sample as the square root of Simpson's diversity index over productive rearrangements. Not all clones reach the TCRdb copy of this immuneACCESS table, which keeps in-frame sequences only. Checked studies attribute under half of the gap to unresolved V genes and leave the rest unexplained. V, J and clone size are those of that table, while D and trimming were read from the DNA. This sample gives approximately 220,000 clones in total; 65% to 90% of them show up just once. Approximately 4.5% of the sample belongs to the ten largest clones.

The sequence is built from TRBV29-1 and TRBJ1-1; 8 bases in the junction line up with TRBD1. The source material was peripheral blood. The source of this sequence is a woman aged 70-85 years with acute or convalescent COVID-19. The DNA sequence is given as TGCAGCGTTGAAGATTATGGGACAGGGAACACTGAAGCTTTCTTT. This sequence encodes CSVEDYGTGNTEAFF.